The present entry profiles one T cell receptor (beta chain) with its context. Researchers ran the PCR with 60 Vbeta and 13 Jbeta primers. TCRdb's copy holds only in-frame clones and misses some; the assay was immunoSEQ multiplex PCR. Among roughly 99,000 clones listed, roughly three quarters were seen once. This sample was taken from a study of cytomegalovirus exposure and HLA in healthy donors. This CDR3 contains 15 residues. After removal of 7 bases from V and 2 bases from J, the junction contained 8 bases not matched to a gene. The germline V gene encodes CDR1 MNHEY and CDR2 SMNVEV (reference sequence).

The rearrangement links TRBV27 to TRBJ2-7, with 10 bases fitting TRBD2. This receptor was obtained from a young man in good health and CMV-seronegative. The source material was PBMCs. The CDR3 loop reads CASTSGSGGPYEQYF. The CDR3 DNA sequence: TGTGCCAGCACCTCGGGTAGCGGGGGGCCCTACGAGCAGTACTTC.